The clone carrying this TCR beta chain was found many times. Its antigen is unknown. By quantitative 5'-RACE with molecular barcodes, the TCR beta libraries were made. TCRdb analysed the 5' RACE reads with MiXCR anew, one entry per CDR3 protein. Seen here are some 39,000 distinct CDR3 sequences, under 15% observed once, and the top ten hold 25% to 35%. The record originates from a study of CD8 T cells in ankylosing spondylitis. The V end was cut by 5 bases, the J end by 9 bases, with 20 bases between. The CDR3 loop spans 15 amino acids. Study conclusions and caveats: CD8+ disease-linked clones were present at relatively low frequencies in blood. Disease-linked clones reportedly concentrated significantly in matched ankylosing spondylitis synovial fluid.

Sequencing was carried out using synovial fluid, either unsorted or a sorted T cell fraction (not recorded which). The rearrangement uses TRBV12-3 or TRBV12-4 and TRBJ1-5; weak D call: TRBD1 (5 bases). The receptor's source is a male donor with ankylosing spondylitis. CDR3 residues: CASSPPGPWGWPQHF. The CDR3 nucleotides are TGTGCCAGCAGTCCGCCCGGCCCTTGGGGCTGGCCCCAGCATTTT.